Described below is a single T cell receptor (beta chain) sequence and its context. The sample originates from a study of blood T cell repertoires in COVID-19. Study details: Collection of acute and convalescent COVID-19 samples took place in the United States, Italy and Spain. Sources were T cells, B-cell-depleted T cells, or PBMCs; the material itself was cDNA or gDNA.

CDR3 length: 13 residues. The V gene lost 0 bases and the J gene lost 4 bases, with 6 bases spanning the gap. Germline CDR1 MNHEY, CDR2 SMNVEV (reference sequence). In the original processing: Nucleated cell number was recorded as an estimate derived from reference gene primer amplification. The method was immunoSEQ multiplex PCR; TCRdb's version includes in-frame clones alone and lacks a portion of them. That table furnishes V, J and clone size, whereas the DNA furnished D and trimming. The data hold 250,000 to 350,000 clones, with about 86% observed a single time. The Seattle patients joined while their infection was active and were tracked longitudinally afterward.

The gene calls are TRBV27 and TRBJ1-1, with D unclear. The source of this sequence is a woman in her 70s with COVID-19, enrolled during active disease. Sample: peripheral blood. CDR3 bases: TGTGCCAGCAGTTTATCGGAGGGCACTGAAGCTTTCTTT. It is translated as CASSLSEGTEAFF.